This T cell receptor (beta chain) stems from a study of cytomegalovirus exposure and HLA in healthy donors. Overall study findings and caveats: In a later analysis, HLA-C alleles had the fewest associated TCRs, DRB1 alleles the most. Earlier findings revealed that most TCR beta V segments proved productive either about 87% or about 30% of the time. Per a later analysis, HLA-associated TCR beta chains showed more clonal expansion than other, equally common TCR beta chains. An ancestry cluster, one associated with Asian ancestry, reportedly showed fewer N-insertions than the approximately 700-donor mean in a later analysis.

This PCR relied on a set of 60 Vbeta primers and 13 Jbeta primers. Data came from immunoSEQ multiplex PCR; TCRdb stores just in-frame clones and leaves some out. The table lists 190,000 or so clones, 80% of them singletons, with about 0.7% in the top ten. Points on this clone: As yet, its antigen is unknown.

The CDR3 has 13 amino acids. V gave up 4 bases and J gave up 11 bases, with 15 bases separating them. The germline gives CDR1 MNHEY, CDR2 SVGAGI. The receptor's source is a boy between 10 and 17 years old in good health and CMV-seronegative. This chain connects TRBV6-5 to TRBJ2-1; TRBD1 is a possible D gene (6 bases). Sample: PBMCs. CDR3 residues: CASSSGDTEKQFF. The DNA of the CDR3 is TGTGCCAGCAGTTCCGGGGACACCGAGAAGCAGTTCTTC.